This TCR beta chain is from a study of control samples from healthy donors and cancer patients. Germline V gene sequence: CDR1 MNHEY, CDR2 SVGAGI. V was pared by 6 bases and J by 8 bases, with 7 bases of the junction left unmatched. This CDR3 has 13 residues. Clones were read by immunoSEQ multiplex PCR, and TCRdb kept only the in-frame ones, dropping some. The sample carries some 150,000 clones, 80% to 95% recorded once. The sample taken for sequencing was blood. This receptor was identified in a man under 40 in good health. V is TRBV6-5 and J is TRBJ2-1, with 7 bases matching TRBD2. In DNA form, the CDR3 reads TGTGCCAGCAGGACTAGTGGGGGGGATGAGCAGTTCTTC. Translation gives CASRTSGGDEQFF.